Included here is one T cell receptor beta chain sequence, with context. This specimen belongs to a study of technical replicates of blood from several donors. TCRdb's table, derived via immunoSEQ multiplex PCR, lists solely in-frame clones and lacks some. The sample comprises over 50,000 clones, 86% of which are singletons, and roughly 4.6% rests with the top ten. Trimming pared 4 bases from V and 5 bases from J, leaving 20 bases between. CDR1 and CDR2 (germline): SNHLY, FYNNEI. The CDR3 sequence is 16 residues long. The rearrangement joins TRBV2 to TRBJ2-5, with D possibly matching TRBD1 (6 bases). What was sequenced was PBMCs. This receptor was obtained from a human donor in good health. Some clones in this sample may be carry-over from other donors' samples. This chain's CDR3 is CASSGGRGTPFETQYF. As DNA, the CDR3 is TGTGCCAGCAGTGGAGGCAGGGGAACCCCGTTCGAGACCCAGTACTTC.